One sample yielded the 28 T cell receptor beta chains listed below, sequenced in a study of blood T cell repertoires in COVID-19. Repertoires were generated with immunoSEQ multiplex PCR, while TCRdb's copy carries only in-frame clones and drops some. The sample yields 180,000 or so clones, around 80% seen once. The sample taken for sequencing was PBMCs or T cells enriched from blood (not recorded which). Source of these receptors: a woman in her forties or fifties in a cohort exposed to, infected with or recovered from COVID-19 (not recorded which).

This clone has only a few counts. This chain links TRBV7-9 with TRBJ2-2; 10 positions match TRBD1. V dropped 4 bases and J dropped 5; count of bases not matched to a gene: 7. From germline, CDR1 is SEHNR and CDR2 FQNEAQ (reference sequence). This CDR3 is built from 16 residues. DNA of the CDR3: TGTGCCAGCAGCTCCTTTAGGACAGGGGGAACCGGGGAGCTGTTTTTT. It translates to CASSSFRTGGTGELFF.

The genes are TRBV12-3 or TRBV12-4 and TRBJ1-2, with TRBD1 as a possible D gene (6 bases). The CDR3 totals 12 residues. V shed 2 bases and J shed 13 bases, with 14 bases lying between them. The CDR3 is CASSLRQGHFTF. CDR3 coding DNA: TGTGCCAGCAGTTTAAGGCAGGGGCATTTCACCTTC.

V usage is TRBV4-1 and J usage is TRBJ2-7, with TRBD2 identical over 9 bases. This CDR3 spans 15 amino acids. The germline V gene has CDR1 MGHRA and CDR2 YSYEKL. The junction had 3 bases not matched to a gene; V was cut back by 3 bases and J by 0 bases. CDR3 residues: CASSQHSGSSYEQYF. The CDR3 DNA reads as TGCGCCAGCAGCCAGCATAGCGGGAGCTCCTACGAGCAGTACTTC.

The chain has TRBV24-1 and TRBJ2-1; TRBD1 is a possible D gene (5 bases). V lost 3 bases to trimming and J lost 7 bases, with 9 bases between them. This CDR3 has 13 amino acids. Germline V gene lookup returns CDR1 KGHDR and CDR2 SFDVKD. Here the CDR3 reads CATSDPQGNEQFF. CDR3 nucleotide sequence: TGTGCCACCAGTGATCCTCAGGGAAATGAGCAGTTCTTC.

This sequence joins TRBV25-1 and TRBJ2-5; possibly TRBD2 for D (5 bases). Trimming took off 3 bases at V and 2 bases at J, with 13 bases between the two ends. This CDR3 has 15 residues. The germline CDR1 and CDR2 sequences are MGHDK and SYGVNS. CDR3 in DNA: TGTGCCAGCAGTGATGGACGGGGAATGCAAGAGACCCAGTACTTC. Protein product: CASSDGRGMQETQYF.

V gene TRBV30 combines with J gene TRBJ1-3; D is unresolved. CDR1 GTSNPN and CDR2 SVGIG come from the germline V gene (reference sequence). The CDR3 consists of 12 residues. The V end was cut by 2 bases, the J end by 4 bases, with 6 bases between. The CDR3 sequence: CAWSTRGNTIYF. Written as DNA, the CDR3 is TGTGCCTGGAGTACGCGCGGAAACACCATATATTTT.

The chain has TRBV10-3 and TRBJ1-5; 7 nucleotides line up with TRBD1. This CDR3 region has 14 residues. Germline V gives CDR1 ENHRY, CDR2 SYGVKD. Losses at the gene ends were 3 bases for V and 5 bases for J; bases not matched to a gene: 4. CDR3 sequence (DNA): TGTGCCATCAGTGACAGGGGGAAGGATCAGCCCCAGCATTTT. This sequence encodes CAISDRGKDQPQHF.

The chain couples TRBV5-5 to TRBJ2-5; 14 bases match TRBD2. This CDR3 spans 18 amino acids. The germline V gene has CDR1 SGHKS and CDR2 YYEKEE (reference sequence). The V gene end was trimmed by 4 bases and the J gene end by 4 bases; junction bases not matched to a gene: 12. The CDR3 coding sequence is TGTGCCAGCAGCCTATCGACTAGCGGGGGGGCCCATAGAGAGACCCAGTACTTC. Amino acids: CASSLSTSGGAHRETQYF.

The rearrangement links TRBV6-5 to TRBJ1-3, with D possibly matching TRBD1 (5 bases). CDR1 and CDR2 from the germline V gene are MNHEY and SVGAGI. This CDR3 region has 13 residues. CDR3 nucleotide sequence: TGTGCGAGTAGCGGGACCTCTGGAAACACCATATATTTT. Translated: CASSGTSGNTIYF.

The chain joins TRBV7-3 to TRBJ2-2; D not resolved. CDR1 and CDR2 (germline): SGHTA, FQGTGA. V was clipped by 5 bases and J by 7 bases, with 14 bases between them. The CDR3 contains 14 residues. The CDR3 DNA reads as TGTGCCAGCAGCCGTACTCTTTCCGGCGGGGAGCTGTTTTTT. This gives the protein CASSRTLSGGELFF. Looking up the rest from reference TRBV7-3 and TRBJ2-2 gives the full variable domain: GAGVSQTPSNKVTEKGKYVELRCDPISGHTALYWYRQSLGQGPEFLIYFQGTGAADDSGLPNDRFFAVRPEGSVSTLKIQRTERGDSAVYLCASSRTLSGGELFFGEGSRLTVL.

This clone occurred once. The chain is built from TRBV9 and TRBJ2-3; TRBD2 matches 12 bases. Germline V gene data show CDR1 as SGDLS and CDR2 as YYNGEE. Trimming at V came to 0 bases and at J to 4 bases, leaving 12 bases not matched to a gene. The CDR3 runs 19 residues. The CDR3 here is CASSVDGGRLAGVSDTQYF. In DNA form, the CDR3 reads TGTGCCAGCAGCGTAGACGGGGGGAGACTAGCGGGAGTATCAGATACGCAGTATTTT.

The rearrangement joins TRBV18 to TRBJ1-1, with no clear D. Trimming pared 0 bases from V and 1 base from J, leaving 9 bases between. The CDR3 contains 15 residues. From germline, CDR1 is KGHSH and CDR2 LQKENI. The DNA of the CDR3 is TGTGCCAGCTCACCACCAATGGCAGAGAACACTGAAGCTTTCTTT. This translates into CASSPPMAENTEAFF.

The chain uses TRBV30 and TRBJ2-1, with D perhaps matching TRBD2 (6 bases). The CDR3 has 13 amino acids. Germline V gene lookup returns CDR1 GTSNPN and CDR2 SVGIG (reference sequence). Trimming cost V 4 bases and J 12 bases, with 19 bases left between them. The CDR3 region has the DNA TGTGCCTGGATCCTCCAACCTAGCGCGGGGCAGTTCTTC. Protein: CAWILQPSAGQFF.

This chain links TRBV2 with TRBJ1-5; 8 bases align to TRBD1. Losses at the gene ends were 3 bases for V and 1 base for J; bases not matched to a gene: 2. Germline CDR1 SNHLY, CDR2 FYNNEI. The CDR3 is made up of 15 amino acids. The CDR3 here is CASSDRGLSNQPQHF. In nucleotides, the CDR3 is TGTGCCAGCAGTGACAGGGGGCTCAGCAATCAGCCCCAGCATTTT.

This clone appeared a few times. V and J are TRBV19 and TRBJ1-1; 7 nucleotides agree with TRBD1. V was clipped by 3 bases and J by 11 bases; unmatched bases: 12. The CDR3 runs 14 residues. Germline CDR1 reads LNHDA; CDR2 reads SQIVND (reference sequence). Here the CDR3 DNA reads TGTGCCAGTAGTATTCGTGGGGACAGCCCCCGTGCTTTCTTT. Translated, it gives CASSIRGDSPRAFF.

V usage is TRBV28 and J usage is TRBJ1-2, with D possibly matching TRBD1 (6 bases). Trimming shortened V by 2 bases and J by 3 bases, and 7 bases separated the two germline ends. The length of the CDR3 is 13 residues. Germline CDR1 MDHEN, CDR2 SYDVKM. The CDR3 is CASSLQGYYGYTF. In DNA, the CDR3 is TGTGCCAGCAGTTTACAGGGGTACTATGGCTACACCTTC.

The chain employs TRBV6-5 and TRBJ2-7; D perhaps matches TRBD2 (5 bases). The CDR3 runs 15 residues. V was clipped by 0 bases and J by 5 bases, with 14 bases between them. CDR1 is MNHEY, CDR2 SVGAGI, per germline. The CDR3 nucleotides read TGTGCCAGCAGTTACTCGGGTGGGAGCCCCCACGAGCAGTACTTC. This encodes CASSYSGGSPHEQYF.

CDR3 bases: TGTGCCAGCAGCTTAGTGTCCGGGAACACCGGGGAGCTGTTTTTT. Translation gives CASSLVSGNTGELFF. The chain is built from TRBV7-8 and TRBJ2-2; no clear D gene. This CDR3 region has 15 residues. Germline V gene sequence: CDR1 SGHVS, CDR2 FQNEAQ. Trimming removed 1 base at V and 1 base at J, with 7 bases between.

The J gene is TRBJ2-5, the V gene TRBV7-9; maybe TRBD2 (6 bases). Deletions cut 5 bases from V and 1 base from J, with 11 bases between. Germline V CDR1 and CDR2: SEHNR, FQNEAQ (reference sequence). CDR3 length: 14 residues. CDR3 sequence reads: CASSPGGAQETQYF. The CDR3 bases are TGTGCCAGCAGCCCCGGCGGGGCCCAAGAGACCCAGTACTTC. The full variable domain, completed using reference TRBV7-9 and TRBJ2-5, is DTGVSQNPRHKITKRGQNVTFRCDPISEHNRLYWYRQTLGQGPEFLTYFQNEAQLEKSRLLSDRFSAERPKGSFSTLEIQRTEQGDSAMYLCASSPGGAQETQYFGPGTRLLVL.

The table lists this clone with a count of one. The chain is built from TRBV16 and TRBJ2-1; a weak D match, TRBD1 (6 bases). Germline V CDR1 and CDR2: KGHSY, FQNENV. CDR3 size: 15 residues. V was pared by 1 base and J by 2 bases, with 9 bases between. The CDR3 spells CASSQYREAYNEQFF. The CDR3 nucleotides are TGTGCCAGCAGCCAATACAGGGAAGCCTACAATGAGCAGTTCTTC.

This chain connects TRBV24-1 to TRBJ1-5, with D uncertain. V was shortened by 3 bases and J by 7 bases, with 12 bases between the two germline ends. Germline CDR1 is KGHDR and CDR2 is SFDVKD. There are 14 residues in the CDR3. The CDR3 sequence: CATSDEGRWQPQHF. CDR3 sequence (DNA): TGTGCCACCAGTGATGAGGGAAGGTGGCAGCCCCAGCATTTT.

The chain carries TRBV28 and TRBJ2-7; maybe TRBD2 (6 bases). The germline gives CDR1 MDHEN, CDR2 SYDVKM. V lost 3 bases and J 0 bases, leaving 12 bases between the germline ends. There are 15 residues in the CDR3. CDR3 DNA: TGTGCCAGCAGTTTGGGGGGTCGTAGCTCCTACGAGCAGTACTTC. As protein: CASSLGGRSSYEQYF.

J is TRBJ2-7 and V is TRBV5-1, with 8 bases identical to TRBD1. This CDR3 is 14 amino acids long. Germline loops: CDR1 SGHRS, CDR2 YFSETQ. J was trimmed by 3 bases and V by 4 bases; bases with no gene match: 6. The CDR3 region has the DNA TGCGCCAGCAGCAGAGGACAGGGCGGCTACGAGCAGTACTTC. It translates to CASSRGQGGYEQYF.

This clone was seen only once. The genes are TRBV6-2 or TRBV6-3 and TRBJ2-7; D remains ambiguous. CDR1 is MNHEY, CDR2 SVGEGT, per germline. The V gene lost 5 bases and the J gene lost 0 bases, with 11 bases spanning the gap. The CDR3 runs to 14 residues. CDR3 bases: TGTGCCAGCAGTAAAGGCGGATCCTCCTACGAGCAGTACTTC. Its protein product is CASSKGGSSYEQYF.

The J gene is TRBJ1-2, the V gene TRBV5-4; D call uncertain. Between the trimmed V and J ends, which lost 2 bases and 7 bases, there was a span of 12 bases. The CDR3 runs 13 residues. CDR1 is SGHNT and CDR2 is YYREEE in the germline V gene (reference sequence). CDR3 amino acids: CASSLESGGGYTF. DNA of the CDR3: TGTGCCAGCAGCTTAGAGTCGGGTGGTGGCTACACCTTC.

The chain combines TRBV5-6 with TRBJ2-1; the match to TRBD1 covers 11 bases. CDR3 length: 15 residues. Unmatched junction bases numbered 2, after V lost 4 bases and J lost 2 bases. Germline CDR1 SGHDT, CDR2 YYEEEE. The CDR3 nucleotides read TGTGCCAGCAGCAGGACAGGGGGCCCCTACAATGAGCAGTTCTTC. Translated, it gives CASSRTGGPYNEQFF.

This sequence joins TRBV3-1 (or the pseudogene TRBV3-2) and TRBJ2-7; TRBD2 is a possible D gene (5 bases). Germline V gene sequence: CDR1 LGHDT, CDR2 YNNKEL (reference sequence). Trimming took 5 bases from V and 6 from J, leaving 26 bases between them. The CDR3 is 17 residues long. CDR3 residues: CASSVATIGRELFEQYF. The CDR3 DNA reads as TGTGCCAGCAGCGTTGCCACAATTGGACGGGAATTATTCGAGCAGTACTTC.

V is TRBV3-1 (or the pseudogene TRBV3-2) and J is TRBJ2-1, with D perhaps matching TRBD2 (7 bases). The V end was cut by 0 bases, the J end by 8 bases, with 17 bases between. Germline assignment: CDR1 LGHDT and CDR2 YNNKEL (reference sequence). This CDR3 comprises 16 residues. In DNA form, the CDR3 reads TGTGCCAGCAGCCAAGACGATAGGGGGGGCCGGGATGAGCAGTTCTTC. It translates to CASSQDDRGGRDEQFF.